This is a list of T cell receptor beta chains from one sample in a study of regulatory T cells in long-lasting Graves disease. TCRdb itself ran the multiplex PCR reads through MiXCR, one entry per CDR3 protein. The sample has some 440,000 distinct CDR3 sequences, less than 25% seen once. Sequencing used peripheral blood mononuclear cells (PBMCs), obtained when the disease was refractory, from a patient treated with antithyroid drugs. The source is a female donor with Graves disease. The CDR3 runs from the conserved cysteine through the conserved F or W. Each record gives: J gene, clone size, D gene, V gene, CDR3 DNA, CDR3 protein. D genes are given only for firm matches. Not all rows give a size; the values are once, few, many and, for expanded clones, a class.

j_gene: TRBJ2-1; abundance: .; d_gene: .; v_gene: TRBV19; CDR3nt: TGTGCCAGTAGTATAGGTTCAGCCTTTAACTCCTACAATGAGCAGTTCTTC; CDR3aa: CASSIGSAFNSYNEQFF
j_gene: TRBJ2-1; abundance: once; d_gene: TRBD2; v_gene: TRBV12-5; CDR3nt: TGTGCTAGTGGTTTGGGACTAGCGGGAAGGAGCTCCTACAATGAGCAGTTCTTC; CDR3aa: CASGLGLAGRSSYNEQFF
j_gene: TRBJ2-7; abundance: many; d_gene: .; v_gene: TRBV2; CDR3nt: TGTGCCAGCAGTGAATCAGGGGGGGCCTACGAGCAGTACTTC; CDR3aa: CASSESGGAYEQYF
j_gene: TRBJ2-2; abundance: many; d_gene: .; v_gene: TRBV12-3/TRBV12-4; CDR3nt: TGTGCCAGCACCCTGGGGGGGCAGACCGGGGAGCTGTTTTTT; CDR3aa: CASTLGGQTGELFF
j_gene: TRBJ2-2; abundance: .; d_gene: TRBD2; v_gene: TRBV20-1; CDR3nt: TGCAGTGCTAGAGATGGCGGGAGGAACACCGGGGAGCTGTTTTTT; CDR3aa: CSARDGGRNTGELFF
j_gene: TRBJ1-1; abundance: .; d_gene: .; v_gene: TRBV19; CDR3nt: TGTGCCAGTACTTTTAACACTGAAGCTTTCTTT; CDR3aa: CASTFNTEAFF
j_gene: TRBJ1-5; abundance: many; d_gene: TRBD1; v_gene: TRBV27; CDR3nt: TGTGCCAGCAGTGCCGACAGGGGGCGGCAGCCCCAGCATTTT; CDR3aa: CASSADRGRQPQHF
j_gene: TRBJ2-1; abundance: many; d_gene: .; v_gene: TRBV28; CDR3nt: TGTGCCAGCAGTTTATCCGGGTCCTACAATGAGCAGTTCTTC; CDR3aa: CASSLSGSYNEQFF
j_gene: TRBJ1-4; abundance: .; d_gene: .; v_gene: TRBV7-2; CDR3nt: TGTGCCAGCAGCTTAGAATTGGATCCCAGGGGAGGAAAACTGTTTTTT; CDR3aa: CASSLELDPRGGKLFF
j_gene: TRBJ1-2; abundance: many; d_gene: .; v_gene: TRBV7-9; CDR3nt: TGTGCCAGCAGCTTTGATCAGGGAATTCATTATGGCTACACCTTC; CDR3aa: CASSFDQGIHYGYTF
j_gene: TRBJ2-7; abundance: .; d_gene: TRBD2; v_gene: TRBV3-1; CDR3nt: TGTGCCAGCAGCCTGGGACTAGACTTCTACGAGCAGTACTTC; CDR3aa: CASSLGLDFYEQYF
j_gene: TRBJ2-4; abundance: few; d_gene: .; v_gene: TRBV29-1; CDR3nt: TGCAGCGTTGGGGCAGCCTTAGAAAACATTCAGTACTTC; CDR3aa: CSVGAALENIQYF
j_gene: TRBJ1-1; abundance: .; d_gene: TRBD1; v_gene: TRBV29-1; CDR3nt: TGCAGCGGAAGACAGGGAATGGGGGAAGCTTTCTTT; CDR3aa: CSGRQGMGEAFF
j_gene: TRBJ2-6; abundance: few; d_gene: .; v_gene: TRBV7-9; CDR3nt: TGTGCCAGCATCTTATGGGGGGCTGGGGGGGCCAACGTCCTGACTTTC; CDR3aa: CASILWGAGGANVLTF
j_gene: TRBJ1-2; abundance: .; d_gene: .; v_gene: TRBV7-8; CDR3nt: TGTGCCAGCAGCCCCCAGATACTAACCCCCTATGGCTACACCTTC; CDR3aa: CASSPQILTPYGYTF
j_gene: TRBJ1-6; abundance: .; d_gene: .; v_gene: TRBV25-1; CDR3nt: TGTACCAGCAGTGACGCAGACTGGAATAATTCACCCCTCCACTTT; CDR3aa: CTSSDADWNNSPLHF
j_gene: TRBJ1-2; abundance: .; d_gene: .; v_gene: TRBV10-2; CDR3nt: TGCGCCAGCAGGCCCCGGGGCTCTCAGGGTACCTATGGCTACACCTTC; CDR3aa: CASRPRGSQGTYGYTF
j_gene: TRBJ2-2; abundance: .; d_gene: .; v_gene: TRBV5-1; CDR3nt: TGCGCCAGCAGTGAAACAAACACCGGGGAGCTGTTTTTT; CDR3aa: CASSETNTGELFF
j_gene: TRBJ2-7; abundance: many; d_gene: TRBD2; v_gene: TRBV29-1; CDR3nt: TGCAGCGTCCGGACTAGCGGAGCCTACGAGCAGTACTTC; CDR3aa: CSVRTSGAYEQYF
j_gene: TRBJ1-2; abundance: many; d_gene: .; v_gene: TRBV6-5; CDR3nt: TGTGCCAGCAGTTTCAGCTCTAACTATGGCTACACCTTC; CDR3aa: CASSFSSNYGYTF
j_gene: TRBJ2-7; abundance: once; d_gene: TRBD2; v_gene: TRBV5-1; CDR3nt: TGCGCCAGCAGCTTTGGCCATCGAGGGGGCGGGAGGGCCCGGTACGAGCAGTACTTC; CDR3aa: CASSFGHRGGGRARYEQYF
j_gene: TRBJ2-3; abundance: .; d_gene: .; v_gene: TRBV2; CDR3nt: TGTGCCAGCCTGCGGGGTAATACGCAGTATTTT; CDR3aa: CASLRGNTQYF
j_gene: TRBJ2-2; abundance: .; d_gene: TRBD2; v_gene: TRBV2; CDR3nt: TGCGCCACCCCCGGTAGCGGGAGGGGAAACGGGGAGCTGTTTTTT; CDR3aa: CATPGSGRGNGELFF
j_gene: TRBJ1-2; abundance: .; d_gene: .; v_gene: TRBV6-1; CDR3nt: TGTGCCAGCAGTGAAGCGCTCCGCAACTATGGCTACACCTTC; CDR3aa: CASSEALRNYGYTF
j_gene: TRBJ1-1; abundance: many; d_gene: TRBD1; v_gene: TRBV24-1; CDR3nt: TGTGCCACCAGTGAGAGACAGGGTAGCGGATCGAACACTGAAGCTTTCTTT; CDR3aa: CATSERQGSGSNTEAFF
j_gene: TRBJ1-2; abundance: .; d_gene: TRBD1; v_gene: TRBV29-1; CDR3nt: TGCAGCGTGGCGACAGGGATGGGCTATGGCTACACCTTC; CDR3aa: CSVATGMGYGYTF